This T cell receptor beta chain was recorded in a study of blood T cells in healthy people across ages. Study context: Every two T cells gave about one barcoded beta molecule via template switching. Study outcomes and limitations: PBMC samples, being unsorted, prevented any conclusive comparison of naive and antigen-experienced cells.

PCR was performed a second time for about 7 to 11 cycles using a sample-barcoded 5' primer and a J-beta primer mix. TCRdb itself ran the 5' RACE reads through MiXCR, one entry per CDR3 protein. The sample includes more than 1,400,000 distinct CDR3 sequences, around 42% of them seen just once. This clonotype has a handful of counts. Antigen unknown. The CDR3 covers 13 residues. Trimming took off 0 bases at V and 8 bases at J, with 11 bases between the two ends. Germline loops: CDR1 SGDLS, CDR2 YYNGEE. The chain carries TRBV9 and TRBJ1-2; a possible D gene is TRBD1 (5 bases). The sample comprised blood. This TCR derives from a woman between 18 and 29 years old in good health. The CDR3, as DNA: TGTGCCAGCAGCGTAGAGGAGGGGCGCGGCTACACCTTC. The encoded protein is CASSVEEGRGYTF.